Listed here are 26 T cell receptor beta chains from one sample, sequenced in a study of neurological immune-mediated disorders. Via MiXCR, TCRdb re-called the 5' RACE reads, giving one row per CDR3 protein. Seen here are around 69,000 distinct CDR3 sequences, about 9.4% observed once, and the top ten hold 9.5% to 10%. Time point: longitudinal time-point 1 (baseline). Source material: PBMCs. These receptor sequences come from a young man in good health.

This clonotype was found many times. V usage is TRBV20-1 and J usage is TRBJ2-3; 8 bases agree with TRBD2. Unmatched junction bases numbered 3, after V lost 6 bases and J lost 1 base. There are 13 residues in the CDR3. The germline gives CDR1 DFQATT, CDR2 SNEGSKA (reference sequence). CDR3 DNA: TGCAGTGCCCCGACTAGCGGCACAGATACGCAGTATTTT. It translates to CSAPTSGTDTQYF.

This clonotype showed up many times. The genes are TRBV6-1 and TRBJ2-5; D may be TRBD1 (6 bases). V lost 8 bases to trimming and J lost 8 bases, with 18 bases between them. Germline CDR1 is MNHNS and CDR2 is SASEGT. The CDR3 runs 13 residues. CDR3 region: CASPRTLGATQYF. Written as DNA, the CDR3 is TGTGCCAGCCCTCGAACGTTGGGGGCAACCCAGTACTTC.

This clonotype was observed at least ten times. The rearrangement links TRBV2 to TRBJ2-3, with 9 positions matching TRBD1. The V and J ends lost 7 bases and 0 bases, in that order; junction bases with no gene match: 11. Germline CDR1 and CDR2: SNHLY and FYNNEI. CDR3 length: 17 amino acids. CDR3 loop: CASTDDGTGRSTDTQYF. Here the CDR3 DNA reads TGTGCCAGCACCGACGATGGGACAGGGCGAAGCACAGATACGCAGTATTTT.

This clonotype was found many times. This rearrangement joins TRBV15 to TRBJ1-1; D remains unclear. This CDR3 spans 19 amino acids. CDR1 and CDR2 (germline): LNHNV, YYDKDF (reference sequence). Trimming pared 5 bases from V and 0 bases from J, leaving 25 bases between. The CDR3: CATSWRSDPYSLMNTEAFF. Here the CDR3 DNA reads TGTGCCACCAGCTGGAGGTCAGATCCTTACTCCCTCATGAACACTGAAGCTTTCTTT.

In this sample, this clonotype turned up many times. V and J are TRBV28 and TRBJ2-3; 10 bases match TRBD1. This CDR3 spans 16 amino acids. The trim removed 5 bases at V and 5 bases at J, leaving 10 bases unmatched. Germline assignment: CDR1 MDHEN and CDR2 SYDVKM. The chain's CDR3 is CASSNAGTGEGDTQYF. DNA for the CDR3: TGTGCCAGCAGTAACGCCGGGACAGGGGAAGGAGATACGCAGTATTTT.

In its sample, this clonotype was seen many times. The rearrangement uses TRBV10-3 and TRBJ2-2, with 8 bases identical to TRBD2. The germline CDR1 and CDR2 sequences are ENHRY and SYGVKD. This CDR3 comprises 13 residues. V dropped 10 bases and J dropped 2; count of bases not matched to a gene: 3. The CDR3: CANSGTNTGELFF. The CDR3 DNA is TGTGCCAATAGCGGGACAAACACCGGGGAGCTGTTTTTT.

This clonotype was picked up many times. J is TRBJ1-2 and V is TRBV29-1; D possibly corresponds to TRBD1 (6 bases). V was shortened by 3 bases and J by 4 bases, with 18 bases between the two germline ends. The CDR3 sequence is 15 residues long. The germline V gene encodes CDR1 SQVTM and CDR2 ANQGSEA. CDR3 sequence: CSVEGGTGHSYGYTF. DNA of the CDR3: TGCAGCGTTGAGGGAGGGACGGGACATAGCTATGGCTACACCTTC.

A few counts support this clonotype. This may arise from a read error, as a much more abundant clone is one base away. The rearrangement uses TRBV5-1 and TRBJ2-5, with unresolved D. Trimming took 4 bases from V and 0 from J, leaving 13 bases between them. CDR3 length equals 15 residues. The germline gives CDR1 SGHRS, CDR2 YFSETQ. CDR3 amino acids: CASSPGLWDQETQYF. The DNA of the CDR3 is TGCGCCAGCAGCCCTGGGCTGTGGGACCAAGAGACCCAGTACTTC.

This clonotype was counted a few times. This sequence joins TRBV2 and TRBJ2-3, with 8 bases fitting TRBD1. The CDR3 contains 14 residues. CDR1 is SNHLY and CDR2 is FYNNEI in the germline V gene. Unmatched junction bases numbered 8, after V lost 4 bases and J lost 8 bases. In DNA form, the CDR3 reads TGTGCCAGCAGTGGGCAGGGGGCAAGGGGTACGCAGTATTTT. It is translated as CASSGQGARGTQYF.

The chain is built from TRBV6-1 and TRBJ1-1; D is perhaps TRBD1 (6 bases). Trimming shortened V by 8 bases and J by 0 bases, and 13 bases separated the two germline ends. The CDR3 totals 14 residues. CDR1 and CDR2 from the germline V gene are MNHNS and SASEGT. DNA for the CDR3: TGTGCCAGCGCTAATAGGGGGATGAACACTGAAGCTTTCTTT. Amino acid sequence: CASANRGMNTEAFF.

This clonotype came up many times. The rearrangement uses TRBV5-1 and TRBJ1-1; 8 positions match TRBD1. The CDR3 has 13 amino acids. Germline CDR1 SGHRS, CDR2 YFSETQ. Germline trimming cut 6 bases from V and 3 bases from J; bases unmatched to any gene: 4. The CDR3 nucleotides are TGCGCCAGCACCTCAGGGGGCTACACTGAAGCTTTCTTT. This encodes CASTSGGYTEAFF.

This clonotype was detected ten times or more. The chain couples TRBV7-9 to TRBJ1-2; D is unclear. The V end lost 3 bases, the J end lost 7 bases, and 21 bases lay between the germline ends. Germline assignment: CDR1 SEHNR and CDR2 FQNEAQ (reference sequence). The CDR3 has 16 amino acids. CDR3 nucleotide sequence: TGTGCCAGCAGCTTTATGGTTGTAGGGTTTGGTGCTGGCTACACCTTC. Encoded protein: CASSFMVVGFGAGYTF.

This clonotype was found many times. V gene TRBV12-3 or TRBV12-4 combines with J gene TRBJ2-7, with 7 bases fitting TRBD1. After removal of 3 bases from V and 5 bases from J, the junction contained 7 bases not matched to a gene. The CDR3 totals 14 residues. The DNA of the CDR3 is TGTGCCAGCAGTTTGACGCAGGGGGTGAACGAGCAGTACTTC. This sequence encodes CASSLTQGVNEQYF.

The table lists this clonotype with many counts. V and J are TRBV7-9 and TRBJ1-5, with D unresolved. The CDR3 spans 16 residues. Trimming stripped 3 bases from V and 2 bases from J, with 14 bases between. CDR1 is SEHNR, CDR2 FQNEAQ, per germline (reference sequence). CDR3 residues: CASSFISSTGNQPQHF. The CDR3 bases are TGTGCCAGCAGCTTCATATCATCAACGGGCAATCAGCCCCAGCATTTT.

This clonotype was detected a few times. The chain is built from TRBV18 and TRBJ2-1; 7 bases are shared with TRBD1. CDR1 is KGHSH, CDR2 LQKENI, per germline. J lost 0 bases, V lost 3 bases, and 8 bases had no gene match. There are 17 residues in the CDR3. For the CDR3, the DNA is TGTGCCAGCTCACCGAAAACGACAGGGAGCTCCTACAATGAGCAGTTCTTC. This sequence encodes CASSPKTTGSSYNEQFF. The variable domain in full, with the rest retrieved from reference TRBV18 and TRBJ2-1, is NAGVMQNPRHLVRRRGQEARLRCSPMKGHSHVYWYRQLPEEGLKFMVYLQKENIIDESGMPKERFSAEFPKEGPSILRIQQVVRGDSAAYFCASSPKTTGSSYNEQFFGPGTRLTVL.

This clonotype has a count of ten or more. The V and J genes are TRBV24-1 and TRBJ2-1; D tentatively reads TRBD1 or TRBD2 (5 bases each). Per the germline V gene, CDR1 is KGHDR and CDR2 is SFDVKD. Trimming removed 4 bases from V and 0 bases from J, with 12 bases in between. The CDR3 consists of 16 residues. The CDR3 protein is CATSDRGPSSYNEQFF. The CDR3, as DNA: TGTGCCACCAGTGACCGGGGACCAAGCTCCTACAATGAGCAGTTCTTC.

Many counts were recorded for this clonotype. The chain recombines TRBV29-1 with TRBJ2-6; 7 bases agree with TRBD1. Per the germline V gene, CDR1 is SQVTM and CDR2 is ANQGSEA. The CDR3 runs 19 residues. The V segment lost 5 bases and the J segment 4 bases; nucleotides outside the gene matches: 20. The CDR3 here is CSVRPTVGQVSGGANVLTF. The CDR3 nucleotides read TGCAGCGTTCGACCCACCGTCGGACAGGTTTCAGGAGGGGCCAACGTCCTGACTTTC.

This clonotype was observed at least ten times. The genes are TRBV4-1 and TRBJ2-1; 9 bases map to TRBD2. CDR1 MGHRA and CDR2 YSYEKL come from the germline V gene. The ends lost 2 bases at V and 7 bases at J; junction bases unmatched: 12. The CDR3 covers 17 residues. Here the CDR3 reads CASSQLPGSGSRNEQFF. In nucleotides, the CDR3 is TGCGCCAGCAGCCAACTCCCCGGTAGCGGGAGTCGGAATGAGCAGTTCTTC.

This clonotype has a count of ten or more. This chain connects TRBV29-1 to TRBJ2-6; 7 bases fit TRBD2. This CDR3 has 11 amino acids. Unmatched junction bases numbered 4, after V lost 6 bases and J lost 11 bases. Germline V gene sequence: CDR1 SQVTM, CDR2 ANQGSEA. The CDR3 spells CSVWGRDVLTF. The CDR3 DNA is TGCAGCGTGTGGGGGAGGGACGTCCTGACTTTC.

This clonotype has a count of ten or more. This chain connects TRBV5-5 to TRBJ2-7, with TRBD2 matching 7 bases. Germline V gene lookup returns CDR1 SGHKS and CDR2 YYEKEE (reference sequence). This CDR3 spans 15 amino acids. After removal of 0 bases from V and 0 bases from J, the junction contained 3 bases not matched to a gene. CDR3 sequence (DNA): TGTGCCAGCAGCTTGGTTACGGGGGGCTCCTACGAGCAGTACTTC. Translated, it gives CASSLVTGGSYEQYF.

This clonotype was picked up many times. The CDR3 here is CASSLGGGQPQHF. CDR3 DNA sequence: TGCGCCAGCAGCTTGGGGGGTGGACAGCCCCAGCATTTT. V usage is TRBV5-1 and J usage is TRBJ1-5; no clear D. Germline V gives CDR1 SGHRS, CDR2 YFSETQ. Deletions cut 0 bases from V and 7 bases from J, with 8 bases between. The CDR3 contains 13 residues.

This clonotype was counted ten times or more. The chain recombines TRBV5-1 with TRBJ2-7; a weak D match, TRBD2 (6 bases). The CDR3 consists of 14 residues. Germline V gene lookup returns CDR1 SGHRS and CDR2 YFSETQ. V was shortened by 2 bases and J by 5 bases, with 14 bases between the two germline ends. The CDR3 loop reads CASSFVGSENEQYF. In DNA, the CDR3 is TGCGCCAGCAGCTTTGTCGGGAGTGAGAACGAGCAGTACTTC.

With respect to this clonotype: A much larger clone differs from this one at a single base, so this may be a read error. The gene calls are TRBV5-5 and TRBJ2-3; D uncertain. V was trimmed by 5 bases and J by 3 bases, leaving 13 bases between them. CDR1 and CDR2 (germline): SGHKS, YYEKEE (reference sequence). The CDR3 spans 14 residues. CDR3 bases: TGTGCCAGCAGTGGCGATAGTGGTACAGATACGCAGTATTTT. Translation gives CASSGDSGTDTQYF.

This clonotype was detected ten times or more. The J gene is TRBJ2-3, the V gene TRBV6-2 or TRBV6-3; 8 bases agree with TRBD2. The J segment lost 5 bases and the V segment lost 4 bases, leaving 8 bases of the junction unmatched. The CDR3 has 15 amino acids. Germline V CDR1 and CDR2: MNHEY, SVGEGT. The DNA of the CDR3 is TGTGCCAGCAGTTCCGCGGGGGGAGGGCGAGATACGCAGTATTTT. Residues: CASSSAGGGRDTQYF.

The chain carries TRBV6-1 and TRBJ2-5; TRBD2 agrees at 13 bases. V gave up 5 bases and J gave up 2 bases; unmatched junction bases: 2. The V gene's germline CDR1 is MNHNS and CDR2 SASEGT. This CDR3 has 15 amino acids. The CDR3 DNA sequence: TGTGCCAGCAGTAAACTAGCGGGAGGGCAAGAGACCCAGTACTTC. Residues: CASSKLAGGQETQYF.

This clonotype was counted many times. V usage is TRBV6-1 and J usage is TRBJ2-6; D unclear. V lost 6 bases and J 4 bases, leaving 13 bases between the germline ends. This CDR3 has 15 residues. CDR1 is MNHNS, CDR2 SASEGT, per germline. The CDR3 region is CASSQLSLGANVLTF. CDR3 in DNA: TGTGCCAGCAGCCAACTGAGTCTAGGGGCCAACGTCCTGACTTTC.